This is a list of T cell receptor beta chains from one sample in a study of blood T cell repertoires in COVID-19. The protocol was immunoSEQ multiplex PCR, while the TCRdb copy is restricted to in-frame clones and leaves out a portion. Of 200,000 to 250,000 clones in the sample, nearly 90% were seen once. The sample comprised PBMCs or T cells enriched from blood (not recorded which). The source of these receptors is a man aged 25 to 40 who had recovered from COVID-19. Each CDR3 is given with its conserved first and last residue. D genes are given only for firm matches. Rows may omit the clone size; those that give it use once, few, many or a size class.

V gene,D gene,J gene,clone size,CDR3 protein,CDR3 DNA
TRBV2,.,TRBJ2-3,many,CASSGEYTDTQYF,TGTGCCAGCAGTGGGGAGTACACAGATACGCAGTATTTT
TRBV6-5,.,TRBJ2-7,.,CATRDNSYEQYF,TGTGCCACTAGGGACAACTCCTACGAGCAGTACTTC
TRBV18,.,TRBJ1-1,.,CASSPNIDRLAFF,TGTGCCAGCTCACCAAATATCGACAGATTGGCTTTCTTT
TRBV5-4,.,TRBJ1-5,few,CASSIRDQPQHF,TGTGCCAGCAGCATACGGGATCAGCCCCAGCATTTT
TRBV19,TRBD1,TRBJ1-1,.,CASTLDRLRGEAFF,TGTGCCAGTACCCTGGACAGGTTGAGGGGTGAAGCTTTCTTT
TRBV28,TRBD1,TRBJ2-6,.,CASSADRGPGANVLTF,TGTGCCAGCAGTGCGGACAGGGGGCCTGGGGCCAACGTCCTGACTTTC
TRBV4-1,TRBD2,TRBJ2-2,.,CASSHKSGGGATGELFF,TGCGCCAGCAGCCATAAATCTGGCGGGGGGGCGACCGGGGAGCTGTTTTTT
TRBV5-1,TRBD2,TRBJ2-1,few,CASSRAAGTSGGSSYNEQFF,TGCGCCAGCAGCCGGGCAGCAGGGACTAGCGGGGGGAGCTCCTACAATGAGCAGTTCTTC
TRBV19,.,TRBJ1-3,.,CASKRTSSGNTIYF,TGTGCCAGTAAGCGGACCAGCTCTGGAAACACCATATATTTT
TRBV6-5,.,TRBJ1-6,.,CASSYSAGYDSPLHF,TGTGCCAGCAGTTACTCGGCAGGGTATGATTCACCCCTCCACTTT
TRBV4-3,TRBD2,TRBJ2-1,.,CASSLGTSGLNEQFF,TGCGCCAGCAGCCTCGGGACTAGCGGATTGAATGAGCAGTTCTTC
TRBV7-2,TRBD1,TRBJ2-7,.,CASSLSTGGLYEQYF,TGTGCCAGCAGCTTATCAACAGGGGGGCTCTACGAGCAGTACTTC
TRBV6-1,.,TRBJ1-3,.,CASSEIRGSGNTIYF,TGTGCCAGCAGTGAAATCCGGGGGTCCGGAAACACCATATATTTT
TRBV14,.,TRBJ1-1,.,CASSPSGGTEAFF,TGTGCCAGCAGCCCGTCGGGGGGAACTGAAGCTTTCTTT
TRBV25-1,.,TRBJ2-1,few,CASSEVGGPHNEQFF,TGTGCCAGCAGTGAGGTGGGGGGGCCTCACAATGAGCAGTTCTTC
TRBV9,.,TRBJ2-1,.,CASSVGDDEQFF,TGTGCCAGCAGCGTCGGAGATGATGAGCAGTTCTTC
TRBV5-1,.,TRBJ1-1,.,CASWGSEGTEAFF,TGCGCCAGCTGGGGATCCGAGGGCACTGAAGCTTTCTTT
TRBV28,.,TRBJ1-2,.,CASSLNSGEWGGYTF,TGTGCCAGCAGTTTAAACTCCGGGGAGTGGGGTGGCTACACCTTC
TRBV11-2,.,TRBJ1-2,.,CASSLEAGLAGGYTF,TGTGCCAGCAGCTTAGAGGCGGGACTCGCTGGTGGCTACACCTTC
TRBV9,TRBD1,TRBJ2-7,.,CASSVAGQGLNEQYF,TGTGCCAGCAGCGTAGCCGGACAGGGGCTAAACGAGCAGTACTTC
TRBV10-3,.,TRBJ2-7,.,CAISEVYSEQYF,TGTGCCATCAGTGAGGTTTATTCCGAGCAGTACTTC
TRBV7-9,.,TRBJ2-2,.,CAGETGELFF,TGTGCCGGGGAGACCGGGGAGCTGTTTTTT
TRBV18,TRBD1,TRBJ1-2,.,CASSSQTGNDGYTF,TGTGCCAGCTCATCCCAGACAGGGAACGATGGCTACACCTTC
TRBV24-1,.,TRBJ2-2,.,CATSRGDNSIGELFF,TGTGCCACCAGCCGAGGGGACAACTCCATCGGGGAGCTGTTTTTT
TRBV29-1,TRBD1,TRBJ1-4,.,CSVLGQVAKKLFF,TGCAGCGTCCTCGGACAGGTTGCGAAAAAACTGTTTTTT
TRBV4-1,TRBD1,TRBJ2-7,.,CASRGTGYHEQYF,TGCGCCAGCAGGGGGACAGGGTACCACGAGCAGTACTTC
TRBV6-5,TRBD2,TRBJ2-1,.,CASSSGTSGNNEQFF,TGTGCCAGCAGCTCCGGGACTAGCGGAAACAATGAGCAGTTCTTC
TRBV11-1,.,TRBJ2-5,.,CASSRTVGETQYF,TGTGCCAGCAGCAGGACAGTAGGAGAGACCCAGTACTTC
TRBV5-1,.,TRBJ1-1,.,CASSGWSGNTEAFF,TGCGCCAGCAGCGGGTGGTCGGGGAACACTGAAGCTTTCTTT
TRBV28,TRBD1,TRBJ2-5,.,CASRESPGGNSRFQETQYF,TGTGCCAGCAGAGAGTCCCCAGGGGGCAATAGTCGATTCCAAGAGACCCAGTACTTC
TRBV6-9,.,TRBJ1-3,once,CASSSGPGDTIYF,TGTGCCAGCAGTTCGGGACCAGGGGACACCATATATTTT
TRBV6-5,TRBD1,TRBJ2-1,.,CASSDSGQGTYEQFF,TGTGCCAGCAGCGACTCGGGACAGGGGACTTATGAGCAGTTCTTC
TRBV10-1,TRBD2,TRBJ2-1,.,CASSESTSGSYNEQFF,TGCGCCAGCAGTGAGTCAACTAGCGGGAGCTACAATGAGCAGTTCTTC
TRBV6-5,TRBD2,TRBJ2-1,.,CASTPWEGNEQFF,TGTGCCAGCACCCCCTGGGAGGGGAATGAGCAGTTCTTC
TRBV7-2,.,TRBJ2-3,.,CASSLGQITDTQYF,TGTGCCAGCAGCCTAGGACAGATCACAGATACGCAGTATTTT
TRBV6-5,.,TRBJ2-7,.,CASSYFGGSSYEQYF,TGTGCCAGCAGTTACTTTGGCGGCAGCTCCTACGAGCAGTACTTC
TRBV4-1,TRBD1,TRBJ1-4,.,CASSQVQGEEKLFF,TGCGCCAGCAGCCAAGTACAGGGGGAGGAAAAACTGTTTTTT
TRBV27,.,TRBJ1-1,.,CASCSPGGGTEAFF,TGTGCCAGCTGCAGCCCTGGGGGCGGTACTGAAGCTTTCTTT
TRBV7-9,.,TRBJ1-6,.,CASSLAAGDSPLHF,TGTGCCAGCAGCTTAGCGGCAGGCGATTCACCCCTCCACTTT
TRBV18,.,TRBJ1-3,.,CASSPPRGSGNTIYF,TGTGCCAGCTCACCACCGAGAGGCTCTGGAAACACCATATATTTT
TRBV20-1,.,TRBJ2-2,once,CSASGVSTGVGPGELFF,TGCAGTGCTAGTGGGGTGTCGACAGGAGTGGGCCCCGGGGAGCTGTTTTTT
TRBV7-2,.,TRBJ2-7,.,CASSFGQGPYEQYF,TGTGCCAGCAGCTTCGGTCAGGGTCCCTACGAGCAGTACTTC
TRBV6-5,TRBD2,TRBJ2-7,.,CASAPTAGGTYEQYF,TGTGCCAGTGCCCCAACGGCGGGAGGTACCTACGAGCAGTACTTC
TRBV5-8,TRBD1,TRBJ1-3,.,CASSLRTGRTGGQNF,TGTGCCAGCAGCTTGCGGACAGGTCGGACAGGGGGGCAGAATTTT
TRBV29-1,.,TRBJ1-2,.,CSVEDYRNGYTF,TGCAGCGTTGAAGATTACAGGAATGGCTACACCTTC
TRBV7-3,TRBD2,TRBJ2-3,few,CASSLGSGGVTDTQYF,TGTGCCAGCAGCTTAGGTAGCGGGGGAGTCACAGATACGCAGTATTTT
TRBV3-1/TRBV3-2,.,TRBJ1-2,.,CASSQAPDWRGSYGYTF,TGTGCCAGCAGCCAAGCCCCTGATTGGAGAGGTAGCTATGGCTACACCTTC
TRBV7-8,TRBD1,TRBJ2-5,.,CASSLDTGTGGETQYF,TGTGCCAGCAGCTTAGACACCGGGACAGGGGGAGAGACCCAGTACTTC
TRBV2,.,TRBJ1-5,.,CASSSLGGVQPQHF,TGTGCCAGCAGTTCTTTGGGGGGGGTTCAGCCCCAGCATTTT
TRBV19,.,TRBJ2-7,few,CASSMSTMGEQYF,TGTGCCAGTAGCATGTCAACTATGGGCGAGCAGTACTTC